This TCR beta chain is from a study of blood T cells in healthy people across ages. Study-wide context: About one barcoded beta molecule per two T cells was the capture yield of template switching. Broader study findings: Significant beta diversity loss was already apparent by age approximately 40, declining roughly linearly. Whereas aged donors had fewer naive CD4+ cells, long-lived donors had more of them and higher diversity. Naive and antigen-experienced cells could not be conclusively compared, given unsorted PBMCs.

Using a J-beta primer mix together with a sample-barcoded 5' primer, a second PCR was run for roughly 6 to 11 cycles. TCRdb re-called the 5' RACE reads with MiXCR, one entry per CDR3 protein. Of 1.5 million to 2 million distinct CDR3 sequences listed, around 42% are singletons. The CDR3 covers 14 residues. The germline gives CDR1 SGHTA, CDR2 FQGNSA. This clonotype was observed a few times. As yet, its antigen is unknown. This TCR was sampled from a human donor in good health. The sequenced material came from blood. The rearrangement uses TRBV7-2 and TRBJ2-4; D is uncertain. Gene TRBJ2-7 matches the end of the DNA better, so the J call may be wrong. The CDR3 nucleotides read TGTGCCAGCAGCTCCCATACTTCCTTCGACGAGCAGTACTTC. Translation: CASSSHTSFDEQYF.